Listed here are 3 T cell receptor beta chains from one sample, sequenced in a study of cytotoxic CD8 clonotypes in ibrutinib-treated CLL. Some clones are missing from TCRdb's copy, which holds only in-frame ones; the method was immunoSEQ multiplex PCR. Of some 200,000 clones listed, over 60% are singletons. The sequencing used PBMCs, collected after 24 months of ibrutinib treatment. The receptors here all came from a human donor with chronic lymphocytic leukemia.

This chain links TRBV6-5 with TRBJ1-2; D ambiguous. Germline-derived CDR1 and CDR2 are MNHEY and SVGAGI. There are 12 residues in the CDR3. Trimming took 5 bases from V and 8 from J, leaving 12 bases between them. The CDR3 reads CASSNTLVGYTF. For the CDR3, the DNA is TGTGCCAGCAGTAATACACTGGTGGGCTACACCTTC.

Here the CDR3 reads CASSSPTDAYTF. The CDR3 region has the DNA TGTGCCAGCAGTTCGCCGACAGACGCCTACACCTTC. The V and J genes are TRBV28 and TRBJ1-2; D may be TRBD1 (5 bases). Germline CDR1 MDHEN, CDR2 SYDVKM. The CDR3 has 12 residues. Trimming took 4 bases from V and 10 from J, leaving 13 bases between them.

The CDR3 DNA reads as TGTGCCAGCAGCTTGGCCAAGGGAGGAGAGACCCAGTACTTC. Amino acid sequence: CASSLAKGGETQYF. The genes are TRBV5-4 and TRBJ2-5, with a weak D call TRBD2 (6 bases). The CDR3 sequence is 14 residues long. Germline V gene data show CDR1 as SGHNT and CDR2 as YYREEE (reference sequence). Trimming removed 0 bases from V and 4 bases from J, with 10 bases in between.